This T cell receptor (beta chain) appears in the sequencing data of a study of molecular identifiers for immune sequencing clone quantification. Turning to the study itself: Replicate RNA from 20,000 or 100,000 naive CD8 T cells formed five aliquots; four were sequenced.

This clonotype was seen repeatedly, ten times or more. In germline, CDR1 is SGHRS, CDR2 YFSETQ. CDR3 length: 13 residues. V lost 0 bases and J 0 bases, leaving 4 bases between the germline ends. TCRdb analysed the PCR reads with MiXCR anew, one entry per CDR3 protein. Altogether 550,000 to 750,000 distinct CDR3 sequences are present, about 20% being singletons, with the ten largest covering 0.75% to 0.95%. With RNA at 10%, 30% or 50%, naive CD8 libraries came from roughly 20,000 to 1,000,000 sorted cells. The sequencing input was naive CD8+ T cells from blood, with Jurkat cell RNA spiked in. Subset: FACS-sorted CD8+CD4-CCR7+CD45RA+ naive T cells. The sequence was collected from a human donor in good health. Some libraries in this study had Jurkat cell RNA spiked in. The V and J genes are TRBV5-1 and TRBJ2-7, with D unclear. Here the CDR3 DNA reads TGCGCCAGCAGCTTGGAAAGCTCCTACGAGCAGTACTTC. This encodes CASSLESSYEQYF.